This TCR beta chain was found in a study of blood T cell repertoires in COVID-19. About the study: Collection of acute and convalescent COVID-19 samples took place in the United States, Italy and Spain. The analysed material was cDNA or gDNA that came from T cells, B-cell-depleted T cells, or PBMCs.

Germline loops: CDR1 SGHVS, CDR2 FNYEAQ. This CDR3 has 13 amino acids. Between the trimmed V and J ends, which lost 6 bases and 5 bases, there was a span of 14 bases. Original processing methods: Scientists estimated how many nucleated cells there were by amplifying reference gene primers. TCRdb's copy holds only in-frame clones and misses some; the assay was immunoSEQ multiplex PCR. V, J and clone size are taken as reported in that table, and D and trimming were inferred from the DNA itself. The table lists 150,000 to 200,000 clones, over 75% of them singletons. The sequence was obtained from a woman of 80 years or more with acute or convalescent COVID-19. This chain joins TRBV7-6 and TRBJ2-7; a weak D match, TRBD1 (6 bases). The source material was peripheral blood. CDR3 sequence: CASSLPGADEQYF. CDR3 bases: TGTGCCAGCAGTTTACCAGGGGCGGACGAGCAGTACTTC.